This record concerns one T cell receptor beta chain sequence. Primers used in a second PCR of about 6 to 11 cycles were a sample-barcoded 5' primer and a J-beta primer mix. TCRdb reanalysed the 5' RACE reads using MiXCR and keeps one entry per CDR3 protein. The table has 750,000 to 850,000 distinct CDR3 sequences, 20% to 30% seen once. The CDR3 consists of 15 residues. Germline V gene data show CDR1 as LNHNV and CDR2 as YYDKDF (reference sequence). This record comes from a study of blood T cells in healthy people across ages. The same sample was also studied in work on T cells of mothers and their children. That source adds: The authors identified no persistent microchimeric T cell clones.

This TCR came from a boy aged 5-17 years in good health. Sequenced material: blood. The V call is TRBV15, the J call TRBJ2-1, with 10 bases matching TRBD1. The J call is in doubt because the DNA end fits TRBJ2-5 better. DNA for the CDR3: TGTGCCACCAGCAGGTACCGACAGGGGGCAGAGACCCAGTACTTC. Amino acids: CATSRYRQGAETQYF.